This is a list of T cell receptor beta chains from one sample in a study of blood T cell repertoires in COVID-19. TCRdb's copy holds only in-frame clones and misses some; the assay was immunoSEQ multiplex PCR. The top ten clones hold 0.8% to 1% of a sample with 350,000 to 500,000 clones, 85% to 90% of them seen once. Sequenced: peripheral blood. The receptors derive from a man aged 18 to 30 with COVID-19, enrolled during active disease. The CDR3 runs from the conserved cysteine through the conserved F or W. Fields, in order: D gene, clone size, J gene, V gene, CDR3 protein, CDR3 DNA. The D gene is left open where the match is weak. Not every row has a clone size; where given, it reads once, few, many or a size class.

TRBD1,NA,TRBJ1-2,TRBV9,CASSVDGTGVYGYTF,TGTGCCAGCAGCGTAGATGGGACAGGGGTTTATGGCTACACCTTC
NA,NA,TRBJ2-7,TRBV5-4,CASRGQNLGEQYF,TGTGCCAGCAGAGGACAGAATTTGGGGGAGCAGTACTTC
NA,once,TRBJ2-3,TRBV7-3,CASSLVGRSASGGTDTQYF,TGTGCCAGCAGCTTGGTGGGGCGGAGTGCTAGTGGAGGCACAGATACGCAGTATTTT
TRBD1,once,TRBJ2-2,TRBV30,CASDRANTGELFF,TGTGCCTCGGACAGGGCTAACACCGGGGAGCTGTTTTTT
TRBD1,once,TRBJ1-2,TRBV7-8,CASSIPRQGATYGYTF,TGTGCCAGCAGCATCCCCCGACAGGGAGCCACCTATGGCTACACCTTC
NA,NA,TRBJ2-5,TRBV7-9,CASSPRGARVETQYF,TGTGCCAGCAGCCCTCGGGGGGCTAGAGTGGAGACCCAGTACTTC
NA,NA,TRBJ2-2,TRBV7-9,CASSFSLGELFF,TGTGCCAGCAGCTTTAGCCTCGGGGAGCTGTTTTTT
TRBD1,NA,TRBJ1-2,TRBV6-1,CASSEGQGANGYTF,TGTGCCAGCAGTGAAGGACAGGGGGCGAATGGCTACACCTTC
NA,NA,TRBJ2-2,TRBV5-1,CASSLEGDGGELFF,TGCGCCAGCAGCTTAGAAGGGGATGGCGGGGAGCTGTTTTTT
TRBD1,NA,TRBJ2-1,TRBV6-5,CASSPGTGMSEQFF,TGTGCCAGCAGCCCCGGGACAGGGATGAGTGAGCAGTTCTTC
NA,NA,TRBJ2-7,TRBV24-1,CATSDGSSYEQYF,TGTGCCACCTCGGACGGGAGCTCCTACGAGCAGTACTTC
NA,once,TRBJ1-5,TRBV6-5,CASSYSWSGSQPQHF,TGTGCCAGCAGTTACTCGTGGTCGGGTTCTCAGCCCCAGCATTTT
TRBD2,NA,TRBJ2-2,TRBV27,CASSPRLAGGTGELFF,TGTGCCAGCAGTCCTCGACTAGCGGGGGGAACCGGGGAGCTGTTTTTT
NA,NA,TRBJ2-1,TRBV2,CASRLQRGEQFF,TGTGCCAGCAGACTCCAAAGGGGTGAGCAGTTCTTC
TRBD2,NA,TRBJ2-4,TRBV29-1,CSVEGGDGNIQYF,TGCAGCGTTGAGGGAGGGGATGGGAACATTCAGTACTTC